This T cell receptor (beta chain) is from a study of tissue T cells after allogeneic stem cell transplantation. Study-wide results and limits: Few T cell clones were shared across patients, but motif clusters showed tissue-specific shared signatures.

The sample's time point: mouse harvest day 7 after allogeneic transplant. Mouse grafts combined 10^7 T-cell-depleted bone marrow cells with 10^6 splenic CD5+ T cells. Mice had MHC-mismatched B6 into BALB/c GVHD, sampled day 7 or 14. Notes on this clone: The antigen is unknown. Genes and germline are mouse. Coverage ceases 1 residue before the CDR3 finishes, and the germline J gene fills in the end.

TCRdb's table, derived via immunoSEQ multiplex PCR, lists solely in-frame clones and lacks some. The sample shows around 7,500 clones, 45% to 50% of them seen only once. V dropped 1 base and J dropped 7 bases, with 11 bases sitting between them. The length of the CDR3 is 14 residues. The germline gives CDR1 KGHPV, CDR2 FQNQEV (reference sequence). Source material: gut tissue. This receptor was obtained from a female BALB/c mouse given C57BL/6 T cells with graft-versus-host disease after an allogeneic hematopoietic cell transplant. This chain links TRBV26 with TRBJ2-1; maybe TRBD2 (7 bases). The CDR3 sequence is CASSLWGAGAEQFF. Incomplete CDR3 DNA: TGTGCCAGCAGTCTGTGGGGGGCGGGGGCTGAGCAGTTC. Looking up the rest from reference TRBV26 and TRBJ2-1 gives the full variable domain: NSKVIQTPRYLVKGQGQKAKMRCIPEKGHPVVFWYQQNKNNEFKFLINFQNQEVLQQIDMTEKRFSAECPSNSPCSLEIQSSEAGDSALYLCASSLWGAGAEQFFGPGTRLTVL.